Listed below are T cell receptor beta chains from one sample, sequenced in a study of Ad26.COV2.S vaccination and SARS-CoV-2 variants. TCRdb's table, derived via immunoSEQ multiplex PCR, lists solely in-frame clones and lacks some. This sample has about 350,000 clones, with roughly 84% found just once. The material sequenced was peripheral blood, taken in a trial of Ad26.COV2.S vaccine versus placebo. The receptors were gathered from a person aged 18-60 years who received the Ad26.COV2.S COVID-19 vaccine or a placebo. Both conserved end residues are part of each CDR3. D genes are given only for firm matches. Clone sizes are given selectively: once, few, many, or a class where the clone is expanded.

NA	TRBD1	TRBV10-3	TRBJ2-5	CAISALTGDQETQYF	TGTGCCATCAGTGCCTTGACAGGGGACCAAGAGACCCAGTACTTC
NA	TRBD2	TRBV29-1	TRBJ2-3	CSVGSSLAGNTDTQYF	TGCAGCGTTGGATCGTCCCTAGCGGGGAACACAGATACGCAGTATTTT
once	NA	TRBV6-2/TRBV6-3	TRBJ2-5	CASSRGALAQETQYF	TGTGCCAGCAGTCGGGGGGCGTTAGCCCAAGAGACCCAGTACTTC
NA	NA	TRBV10-3	TRBJ2-1	CAISVDLSSYNEQFF	TGTGCCATCAGTGTTGATCTTAGCTCCTACAATGAGCAGTTCTTC
NA	TRBD1	TRBV7-2	TRBJ2-1	CASSPDRGPYNEQFF	TGTGCCAGCAGCCCGGACAGGGGGCCCTACAATGAGCAGTTCTTC
NA	TRBD1	TRBV30	TRBJ1-4	CAWSAIQGTNEKLFF	TGTGCCTGGAGTGCGATACAGGGGACTAATGAAAAACTGTTTTTT
NA	NA	TRBV30	TRBJ2-5	CAWSATRRGGETQYF	TGTGCCTGGAGTGCAACCCGCAGGGGTGGAGAGACCCAGTACTTC
NA	TRBD1	TRBV28	TRBJ1-4	CASSPQGAYIEKLFF	TGTGCCAGCAGTCCACAGGGGGCTTACATCGAAAAACTGTTTTTT
NA	NA	TRBV15	TRBJ2-1	CATSRDLQSPDEQFF	TGTGCCACCAGCAGAGATCTCCAATCGCCGGATGAGCAGTTCTTC
NA	NA	TRBV19	TRBJ2-1	CASSNPGFNEQFF	TGTGCCAGTAGTAACCCGGGATTCAATGAGCAGTTCTTC
once	NA	TRBV6-2/TRBV6-3	TRBJ2-7	CASSYAVTYEQYF	TGTGCCAGCAGTTACGCGGTAACCTACGAGCAGTACTTC
NA	TRBD2	TRBV2	TRBJ2-3	CASSQRTSADTQYF	TGTGCCAGCAGTCAGAGGACTAGCGCCGATACGCAGTATTTT
NA	TRBD2	TRBV27	TRBJ2-7	CASSLTSGHSYEQYF	TGTGCCAGCAGTCTGACTAGCGGACACTCCTACGAGCAGTACTTC
NA	NA	TRBV4-1	TRBJ2-3	CASSVRGTAQYF	TGCGCCAGCAGCGTACGGGGAACCGCGCAGTATTTT
few	NA	TRBV28	TRBJ2-6	CASSALPSGANVLTF	TGTGCCAGCAGTGCCCTACCCTCTGGGGCCAACGTCCTGACTTTC
few	NA	TRBV5-1	TRBJ1-5	CASSLGDFNQPQHF	TGCGCCAGCAGCTTGGGAGACTTCAATCAGCCCCAGCATTTT
NA	NA	TRBV5-6	TRBJ2-5	CASSQGASGAETQYF	TGTGCCAGCAGCCAGGGGGCTAGCGGGGCAGAGACCCAGTACTTC
once	TRBD1	TRBV24-1	TRBJ1-5	CATGTGSNQPQHF	TGTGCCACAGGGACAGGGAGCAATCAGCCCCAGCATTTT
few	NA	TRBV11-3	TRBJ1-6	CASSLKGGEPLHF	TGTGCCAGCAGCTTAAAGGGTGGGGAACCCCTCCACTTT
NA	TRBD2	TRBV9	TRBJ2-7	CASSVDLAGVNEQYF	TGTGCCAGCAGCGTAGATCTAGCGGGAGTAAACGAGCAGTACTTC
NA	TRBD1	TRBV18	TRBJ1-2	CASSPPGLDRGLGYTF	TGTGCCAGCTCACCACCGGGACTGGACAGGGGGCTTGGCTACACCTTC
NA	TRBD1	TRBV10-2	TRBJ2-1	CASSEGQGVRNEQFF	TGCGCCAGCAGTGAGGGACAGGGGGTCCGCAATGAGCAGTTCTTC
few	NA	TRBV5-1	TRBJ1-3	CASSLEAGPSGNTIYF	TGCGCCAGCAGCTTGGAGGCCGGGCCCTCTGGAAACACCATATATTTT
NA	TRBD1	TRBV5-1	TRBJ1-4	CASSLGTGGGTEKLFF	TGCGCCAGCAGCTTAGGGACAGGAGGCGGTACTGAAAAACTGTTTTTT
NA	NA	TRBV7-9	TRBJ2-3	CASSYYYTDTQYF	TGTGCCAGCAGTTACTACTACACAGATACGCAGTATTTT
NA	NA	TRBV7-9	TRBJ1-4	CASSLGGTNEKLFF	TGTGCCAGCAGCTTAGGGGGGACTAATGAAAAACTGTTTTTT
NA	TRBD1	TRBV3-1/TRBV3-2	TRBJ2-7	CASSAQGYYEQYF	TGTGCCAGCAGCGCACAGGGGTACTACGAGCAGTACTTC
NA	NA	TRBV6-5	TRBJ1-1	CASSSTTVNTEAFF	TGTGCCAGCAGTTCCACGACAGTGAACACTGAAGCTTTCTTT
NA	NA	TRBV9	TRBJ1-1	CASSVGPYTEAFF	TGTGCCAGCAGCGTAGGCCCTTACACTGAAGCTTTCTTT